This TCR beta chain was recovered during a study of human T cells and chemical hapten exposure. Documented time point: patch test 1, 2 weeks after DPC sensitization. Treatment in this sample: therapeutic diphenylcyclopropenone sensitization with weekly scalp DPC. Phlebotomy was performed prior to application of every patch test. Alopecia patients between 18 and 70 years old and suitable for DPC were used as donors. In the library, unique molecular identifiers were attached to individual cDNA molecules. TCRdb re-called the RACE reads through MiXCR, storing one row per CDR3 protein. The profile shows about 120,000 distinct CDR3 sequences, 12% of them singletons. This clonotype was counted at least ten times. The source material was whole blood, sampled in connection with sensitization to the hapten diphenylcyclopropenone (DPC). This TCR was recovered from a woman between 50 and 59 years old with alopecia areata. Some clones in this sample may be carry-over from other donors' samples.

CDR3 sequence (DNA): TGTGCCAGCAGCTTTGCTGGGCCGAACACCGGGGAGCTGTTTTTT. This encodes CASSFAGPNTGELFF. The chain combines TRBV7-6 with TRBJ2-2; no clear D. V gave up 3 bases and J gave up 0 bases, with 8 bases separating them. Germline CDR1 reads SGHVS; CDR2 reads FNYEAQ. The CDR3 is made up of 15 amino acids.